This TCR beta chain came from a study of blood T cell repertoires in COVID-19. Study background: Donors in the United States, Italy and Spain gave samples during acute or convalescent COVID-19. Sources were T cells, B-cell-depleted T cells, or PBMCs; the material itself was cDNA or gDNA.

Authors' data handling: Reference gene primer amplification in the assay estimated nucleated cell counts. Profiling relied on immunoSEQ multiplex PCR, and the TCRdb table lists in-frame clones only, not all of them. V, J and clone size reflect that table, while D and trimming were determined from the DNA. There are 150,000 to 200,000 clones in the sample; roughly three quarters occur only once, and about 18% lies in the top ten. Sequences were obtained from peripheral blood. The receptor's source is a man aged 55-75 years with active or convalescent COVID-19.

CDR3 coding DNA: TGTGCCAGCAGCCCCCGGGACATAAGAAACGAGCAGTACTTC. Translated: CASSPRDIRNEQYF. The chain has TRBV7-9 and TRBJ2-7; tentatively, D is TRBD1 (6 bases). The CDR3 extends over 14 amino acids. Germline CDR1 reads SEHNR; CDR2 reads FQNEAQ (reference sequence). V shed 5 bases and J shed 5 bases, with 16 bases lying between them.